The 18 T cell receptor beta chains below come from one sample, sequenced in a study of T cells in Graves' hyperthyroidism and ophthalmopathy. The source material, RNA transcripts, was used to amplify TCR beta CDR3 regions. When the TCR CDR3 underwent first-round RT-PCR, the HTBI primer set was used. TCRdb independently ran MiXCR on the multiplex PCR reads; one entry per CDR3 protein. Of hundreds of thousands of distinct CDR3 sequences in the sample, approximately 19% are singletons; the top ten hold 16%. The sequencing input was blood. The receptor source for this set is a woman in her fifties or sixties with Graves' hyperthyroidism that later progressed to Graves' ophthalmopathy.

DNA for the CDR3: TGTGCTAGTGGTTTCCAGGGGGAAACGAGGAACAATGAGCAGTTCTTC. This sequence encodes CASGFQGETRNNEQFF. The V call is TRBV12-5, the J call TRBJ2-1, with 7 bases fitting TRBD1. Germline V gene sequence: CDR1 LGHNT, CDR2 FRNRAP. The CDR3 covers 16 residues. Trimming at V came to 3 bases and at J to 5 bases, leaving 10 bases not matched to a gene.

V is TRBV2 and J is TRBJ1-3, with TRBD1 matching 9 bases. Unmatched junction bases numbered 6, after V lost 5 bases and J lost 4 bases. The CDR3 loop spans 15 amino acids. Germline V lookup: CDR1 SNHLY, CDR2 FYNNEI. CDR3 DNA: TGTGCCAGCAGTACTGTACAGGGGGCAGGAAACACCATATATTTT. Protein: CASSTVQGAGNTIYF. Full variable domain (rest looked up from reference TRBV2 and TRBJ1-3): EPEVTQTPSHQVTQMGQEVILRCVPISNHLYFYWYRQILGQKVEFLVSFYNNEISEKSEIFDDQFSVERPDGSNFTLKIRSTKLEDSAMYFCASSTVQGAGNTIYFGEGSWLTVV.

This clonotype was counted many times. This chain connects TRBV12-3 or TRBV12-4 to TRBJ1-4; 7 nucleotides agree with TRBD1. CDR3 length equals 13 residues. The V segment lost 10 bases and the J segment 8 bases; nucleotides outside the gene matches: 10. The CDR3 protein is CATGAGGWEKLFF. The CDR3 DNA is TGTGCCACCGGGGCAGGGGGATGGGAAAAACTGTTTTTT.

The chain has TRBV29-1 and TRBJ2-3, with D possibly being TRBD1 (6 bases). The V end was cut by 6 bases, the J end by 6 bases, with 10 bases between. The CDR3 length is 11 residues. Germline V gives CDR1 SQVTM, CDR2 ANQGSEA. Here the CDR3 reads CSVQGLDTQYF. For the CDR3, the DNA is TGCAGCGTACAGGGTCTGGATACGCAGTATTTT.

This clonotype was seen many times. This chain links TRBV5-6 with TRBJ1-1; 9 positions agree with TRBD1. This CDR3 is built from 15 residues. In germline, CDR1 is SGHDT, CDR2 YYEEEE. V gave up 5 bases and J gave up 0 bases; unmatched junction bases: 5. The CDR3 nucleotides read TGTGCCAGCAGTTCTACAGGGGGCATGAACACTGAAGCTTTCTTT. Translated: CASSSTGGMNTEAFF.

The V and J genes are TRBV6-5 and TRBJ2-7, with TRBD1 matching 7 bases. Losses at the gene ends were 2 bases for V and 0 bases for J; bases not matched to a gene: 4. Germline assignment: CDR1 MNHEY and CDR2 SVGAGI. The CDR3 consists of 15 residues. CDR3 nucleotides: TGTGCCAGCAGTTACGTACAGGGGTCCTCCTACGAGCAGTACTTC. Encoded protein: CASSYVQGSSYEQYF.

The chain is built from TRBV2 and TRBJ2-3; TRBD1 matches 8 bases. The CDR3 extends over 15 amino acids. Germline V CDR1 and CDR2: SNHLY, FYNNEI. The trim removed 7 bases at V and 4 bases at J, leaving 10 bases unmatched. The CDR3 nucleotides are TGTGCCAGCAAAGCCGGGACAGGAATGGCAGATACGCAGTATTTT. Encoded protein: CASKAGTGMADTQYF.

This clonotype was detected ten times or more. The rearrangement links TRBV20-1 to TRBJ2-7; possible D gene TRBD2, 6 bases. Trimming left V 6 bases short and J 1 base short, with 13 bases between. This CDR3 spans 13 amino acids. The germline gives CDR1 DFQATT, CDR2 SNEGSKA (reference sequence). CDR3 DNA: TGCAGTGCACCAGTGGGGGGTTCCTACGAGCAGTACTTC. Encoded protein: CSAPVGGSYEQYF.

The sample holds a few counts of this clonotype. Here the CDR3 reads CASRGGTLLYNEQFF. Written as DNA, the CDR3 is TGTGCCAGCCGCGGGGGGACTTTGCTCTACAATGAGCAGTTCTTC. The J gene is TRBJ2-1, the V gene TRBV2; 8 bases align to TRBD2. Trimming at V came to 8 bases and at J to 3 bases, leaving 9 bases not matched to a gene. CDR1 SNHLY and CDR2 FYNNEI come from the germline V gene. CDR3 length: 15 amino acids.

The sample holds many counts of this clonotype. This chain uses TRBV27 with TRBJ1-1, with D perhaps TRBD1 (6 bases). CDR3 length: 16 residues. The germline V gene has CDR1 MNHEY and CDR2 SMNVEV (reference sequence). Trimming stripped 6 bases from V and 1 base from J, with 18 bases between. DNA for the CDR3: TGTGCCAGCAGATCAAGGACTGGGACAAAGAACACTGAAGCTTTCTTT. Protein: CASRSRTGTKNTEAFF.

This clonotype has at least ten counts. The chain recombines TRBV19 with TRBJ1-5; D is perhaps TRBD1 (5 bases). Trimming stripped 3 bases from V and 1 base from J, with 13 bases between. Per germline, CDR1 LNHDA and CDR2 SQIVND (reference sequence). The CDR3 has 16 amino acids. The CDR3 DNA reads TGTGCCAGTAGTATCTCTGGGGGATTCAGCAATCAGCCCCAGCATTTT. Translated, it gives CASSISGGFSNQPQHF.

This chain joins TRBV19 and TRBJ2-3, with TRBD2 matching 8 bases. Germline-derived CDR1 and CDR2 are LNHDA and SQIVND (reference sequence). The V segment lost 7 bases and the J segment 0 bases; nucleotides outside the gene matches: 3. CDR3 length: 14 amino acids. The CDR3: CASTSGGSTDTQYF. DNA of the CDR3: TGTGCCAGTACAAGCGGGGGAAGCACAGATACGCAGTATTTT.

This clonotype showed up just a few times. This chain links TRBV20-1 with TRBJ1-6, with TRBD1 matching 10 bases. The CDR3 contains 19 residues. Germline loops: CDR1 DFQATT, CDR2 SNEGSKA (reference sequence). V trimming: 0 bases; J trimming: 4 bases; junction bases outside the gene matches: 12. CDR3 loop: CSARDLGQGSSWYNSPLHF. The CDR3, as DNA: TGCAGTGCTAGAGATTTGGGACAGGGGTCGAGTTGGTATAATTCACCCCTCCACTTT.

This chain joins TRBV6-2 or TRBV6-3 and TRBJ1-1; 9 bases line up with TRBD1. This CDR3 is built from 14 residues. CDR1 MNHEY and CDR2 SVGEGT come from the germline V gene. Losses at the gene ends were 6 bases for V and 7 bases for J; bases not matched to a gene: 9. The CDR3, as DNA: TGTGCCAGCAGCCGACAGGGGGTTTTGGGTGAAGCTTTCTTT. Amino acid sequence: CASSRQGVLGEAFF.

This clonotype occurred a few times. The genes are TRBV12-3 or TRBV12-4 and TRBJ1-5; D unclear. V lost 5 bases to trimming and J lost 4 bases, with 9 bases between them. This CDR3 is 13 amino acids long. Written as DNA, the CDR3 is TGTGCCAGCAGTCTGTACCTGAATCAGCCCCAGCATTTT. It translates to CASSLYLNQPQHF.

There are a few counts of this clonotype. The rearrangement links TRBV7-6 to TRBJ2-3; D is unclear. Trimming removed 0 bases at V and 0 bases at J, with 10 bases between. CDR3 length: 16 residues. Per germline, CDR1 SGHVS and CDR2 FNYEAQ. The CDR3 loop is CASSLALPASTDTQYF. The DNA for the CDR3 is TGTGCCAGCAGCTTAGCTTTACCCGCCAGCACAGATACGCAGTATTTT.

This rearrangement joins TRBV12-3 or TRBV12-4 to TRBJ1-2, with D maybe TRBD1 (6 bases). Between the trimmed V and J ends, which lost 5 bases and 7 bases, there was a span of 8 bases. CDR3 length equals 11 residues. CDR3 bases: TGTGCCAGCAGTATGACAGGTGGCTACACCTTC. This translates into CASSMTGGYTF.

Only a few counts were recorded for this clonotype. The chain employs TRBV10-3 and TRBJ1-1, with D unclear. The CDR3 sequence is 14 residues long. The ends were cut back, 0 bases at V and 2 bases at J, with 7 bases in the middle. CDR1 is ENHRY, CDR2 SYGVKD, per germline. The chain's CDR3 is CAISESSANTEAFF. The CDR3 DNA reads TGTGCCATCAGTGAGTCGTCAGCCAACACTGAAGCTTTCTTT.